The clone carrying this T cell receptor (beta chain) showed up just a few times. This record belongs to a study of blood T cell repertoires in COVID-19. The CDR3 loop spans 17 amino acids. Germline CDR1 LGHNT, CDR2 FRNRAP. V lost 5 bases to trimming and J lost 2 bases; unmatched junction nucleotides: 12. The authors' processing: Nucleated cell counts were estimated from reference gene primer amplification. Some clones are missing from TCRdb's copy, which holds only in-frame ones; the method was immunoSEQ multiplex PCR. That table furnishes V, J and clone size, whereas the DNA furnished D and trimming. This repertoire shows around 200,000 clones, about 85% found once; its top ten account for 7.5% to 10%.

The sequence derives from a woman older than 75 with acute or convalescent COVID-19. The chain is built from TRBV12-5 and TRBJ1-5, with 7 nucleotides matching TRBD1. The sample taken for sequencing was peripheral blood. This CDR3 reads CASGPYLGTEGNQPQHF. The CDR3 DNA reads as TGTGCTAGTGGTCCCTATCTCGGGACAGAGGGCAATCAGCCCCAGCATTTT.